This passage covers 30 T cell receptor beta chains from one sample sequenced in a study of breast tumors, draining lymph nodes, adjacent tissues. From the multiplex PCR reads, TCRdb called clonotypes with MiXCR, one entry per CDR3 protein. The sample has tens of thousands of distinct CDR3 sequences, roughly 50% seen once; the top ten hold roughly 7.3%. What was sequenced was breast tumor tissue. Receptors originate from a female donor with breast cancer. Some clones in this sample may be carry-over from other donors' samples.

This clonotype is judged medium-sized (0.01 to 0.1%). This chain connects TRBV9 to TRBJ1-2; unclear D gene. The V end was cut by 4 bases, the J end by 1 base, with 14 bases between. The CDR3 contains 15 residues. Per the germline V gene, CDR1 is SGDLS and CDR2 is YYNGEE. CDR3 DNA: TGTGCCAGCAGCAAAGAAGGCAGAAGTAACTATGGCTACACCTTC. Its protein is CASSKEGRSNYGYTF.

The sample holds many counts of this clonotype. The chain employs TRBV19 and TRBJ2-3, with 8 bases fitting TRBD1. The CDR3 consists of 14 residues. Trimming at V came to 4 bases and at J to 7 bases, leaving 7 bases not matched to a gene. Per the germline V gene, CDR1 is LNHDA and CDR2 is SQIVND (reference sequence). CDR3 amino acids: CASSRGTGGNTQYF. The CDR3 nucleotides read TGTGCCAGTAGTAGGGGGACAGGAGGAAATACGCAGTATTTT.

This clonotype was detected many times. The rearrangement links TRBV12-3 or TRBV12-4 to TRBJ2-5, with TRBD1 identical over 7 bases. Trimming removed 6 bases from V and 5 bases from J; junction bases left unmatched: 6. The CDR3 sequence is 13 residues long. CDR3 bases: TGTGCCAGCAGGTCCGGGACAGCTGAGACCCAGTACTTC. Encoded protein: CASRSGTAETQYF.

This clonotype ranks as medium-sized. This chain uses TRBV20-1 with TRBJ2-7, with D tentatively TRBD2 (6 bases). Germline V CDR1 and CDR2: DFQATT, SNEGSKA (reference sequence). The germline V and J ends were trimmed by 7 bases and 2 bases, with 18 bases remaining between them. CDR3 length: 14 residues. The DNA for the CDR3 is TGCAGTGGGACAACCGGGACTGAGCCCTACGAGCAGTACTTC. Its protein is CSGTTGTEPYEQYF.

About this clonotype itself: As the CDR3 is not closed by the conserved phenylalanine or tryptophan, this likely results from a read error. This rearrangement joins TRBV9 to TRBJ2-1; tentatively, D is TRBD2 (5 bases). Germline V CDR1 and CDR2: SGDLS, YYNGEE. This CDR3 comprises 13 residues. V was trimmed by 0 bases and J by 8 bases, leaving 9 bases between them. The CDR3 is CASSVELGDEQFS. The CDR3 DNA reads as TGTGCCAGCAGCGTAGAGCTGGGAGATGAGCAGTTCTCC.

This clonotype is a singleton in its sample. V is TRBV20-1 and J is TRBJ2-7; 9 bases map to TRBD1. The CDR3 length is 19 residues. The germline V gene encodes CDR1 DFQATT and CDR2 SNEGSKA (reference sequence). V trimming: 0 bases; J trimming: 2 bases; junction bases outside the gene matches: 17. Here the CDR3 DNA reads TGCAGTGCTAGAGAGCTCACAGGGGGCCGAGCCGGGGAGACCTACGAGCAGTACTTC. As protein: CSARELTGGRAGETYEQYF.

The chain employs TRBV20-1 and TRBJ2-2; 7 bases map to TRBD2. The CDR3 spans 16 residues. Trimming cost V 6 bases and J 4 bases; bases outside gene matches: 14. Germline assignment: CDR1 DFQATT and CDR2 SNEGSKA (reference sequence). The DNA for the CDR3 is TGCAGTGCCCCCCCCCGGGGAGCGGGAACCACCGGGGAGCTGTTTTTT. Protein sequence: CSAPPRGAGTTGELFF.

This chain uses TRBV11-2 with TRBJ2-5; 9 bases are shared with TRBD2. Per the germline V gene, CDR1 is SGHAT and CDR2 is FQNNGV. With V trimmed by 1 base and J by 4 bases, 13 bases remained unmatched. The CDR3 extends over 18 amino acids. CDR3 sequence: CASSLGLDSTSGRETQYF. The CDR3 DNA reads TGTGCCAGCAGCTTAGGGCTGGATTCGACTAGCGGCCGAGAGACCCAGTACTTC.

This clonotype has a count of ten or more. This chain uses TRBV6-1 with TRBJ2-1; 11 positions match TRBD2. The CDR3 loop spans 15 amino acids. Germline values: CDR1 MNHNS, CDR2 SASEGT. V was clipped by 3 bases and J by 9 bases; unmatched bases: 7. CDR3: CASSETSGKGGEQFF. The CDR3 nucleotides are TGTGCCAGCAGTGAGACTAGCGGGAAGGGTGGTGAGCAGTTCTTC.

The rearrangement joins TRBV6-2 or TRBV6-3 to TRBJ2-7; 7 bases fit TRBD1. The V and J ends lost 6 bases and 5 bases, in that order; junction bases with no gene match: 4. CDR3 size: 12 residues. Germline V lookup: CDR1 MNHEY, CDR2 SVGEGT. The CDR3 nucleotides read TGTGCCAGCAGGACAGGGTACGACGAGCAGTACTTC. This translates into CASRTGYDEQYF.

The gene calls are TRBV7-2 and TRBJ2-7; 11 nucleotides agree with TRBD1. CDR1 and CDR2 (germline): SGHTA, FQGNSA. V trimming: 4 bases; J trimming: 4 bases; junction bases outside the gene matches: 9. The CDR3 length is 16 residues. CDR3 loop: CASSSRMGQGGYEQYF. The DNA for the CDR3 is TGTGCCAGCAGCTCGAGAATGGGACAGGGGGGATACGAGCAGTACTTC.

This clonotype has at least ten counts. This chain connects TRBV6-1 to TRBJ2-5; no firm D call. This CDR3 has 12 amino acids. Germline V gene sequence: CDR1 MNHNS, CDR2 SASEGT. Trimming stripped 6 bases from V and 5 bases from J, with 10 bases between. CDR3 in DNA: TGTGCCAGCAGCATAAGAGCTGAGACCCAGTACTTC. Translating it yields CASSIRAETQYF.

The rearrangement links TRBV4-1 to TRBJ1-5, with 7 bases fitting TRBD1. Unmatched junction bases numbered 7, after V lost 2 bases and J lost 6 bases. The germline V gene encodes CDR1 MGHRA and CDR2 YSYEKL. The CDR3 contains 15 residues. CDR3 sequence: CASSQSGGPSQPQHF. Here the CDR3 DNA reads TGCGCCAGCAGCCAATCAGGGGGGCCCAGTCAGCCCCAGCATTTT.

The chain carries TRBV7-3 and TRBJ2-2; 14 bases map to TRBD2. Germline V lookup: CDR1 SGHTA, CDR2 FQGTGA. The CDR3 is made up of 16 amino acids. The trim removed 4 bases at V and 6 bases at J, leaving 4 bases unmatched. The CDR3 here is CASSSGLAGVSGELFF. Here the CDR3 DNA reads TGTGCCAGCAGCTCGGGACTAGCGGGAGTGTCCGGGGAGCTGTTTTTT.

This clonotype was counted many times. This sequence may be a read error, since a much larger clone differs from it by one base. As DNA, the CDR3 is TGTGCCAGCAGCTTAGTCCACGAGCAGTGCTTC. Translating gives CASSLVHEQCF. The chain has TRBV7-2 and TRBJ2-7; no firm D call. This CDR3 region has 11 residues. The germline V gene encodes CDR1 SGHTA and CDR2 FQGNSA.

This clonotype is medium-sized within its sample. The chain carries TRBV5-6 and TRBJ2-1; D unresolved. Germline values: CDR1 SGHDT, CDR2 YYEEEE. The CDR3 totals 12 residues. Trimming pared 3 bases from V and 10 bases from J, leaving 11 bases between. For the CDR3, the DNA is TGTGCCAGCAGCTGGGAAAGTGGGGAGCAGTTCTTC. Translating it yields CASSWESGEQFF.

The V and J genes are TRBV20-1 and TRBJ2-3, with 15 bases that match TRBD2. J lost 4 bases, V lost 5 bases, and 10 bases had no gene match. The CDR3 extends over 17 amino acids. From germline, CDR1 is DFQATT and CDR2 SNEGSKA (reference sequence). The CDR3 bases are TGCAGTGCTCCCCACGCAGGACTAGCGGGAGGGCCAGATACGCAGTATTTT. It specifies CSAPHAGLAGGPDTQYF.

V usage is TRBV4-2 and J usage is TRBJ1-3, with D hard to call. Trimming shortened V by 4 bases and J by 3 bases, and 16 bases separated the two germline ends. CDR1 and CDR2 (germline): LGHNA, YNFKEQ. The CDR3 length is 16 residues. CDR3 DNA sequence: TGTGCCAGCAGCCCGAAAGAGATAGCGGGTGGAAACACCATATATTTT. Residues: CASSPKEIAGGNTIYF.

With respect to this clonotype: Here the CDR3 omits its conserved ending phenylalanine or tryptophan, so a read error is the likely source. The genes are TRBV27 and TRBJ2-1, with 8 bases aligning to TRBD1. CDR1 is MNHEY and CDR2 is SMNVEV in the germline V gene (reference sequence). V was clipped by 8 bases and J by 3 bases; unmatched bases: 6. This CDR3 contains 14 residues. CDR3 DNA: TGTGCCAGCGGACCCGGACAGGGCTACAATGAGCAGTTCCTC. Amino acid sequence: CASGPGQGYNEQFL.

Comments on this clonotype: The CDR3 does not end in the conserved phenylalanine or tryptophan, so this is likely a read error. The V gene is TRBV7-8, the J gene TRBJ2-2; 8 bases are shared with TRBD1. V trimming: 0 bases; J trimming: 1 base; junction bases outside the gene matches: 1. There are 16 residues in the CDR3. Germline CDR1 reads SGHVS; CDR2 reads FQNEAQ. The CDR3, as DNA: TGTGCCAGCAGCTTAGCCGGGACAGGGAACACCGGGGAGCTGTTTTGT. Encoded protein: CASSLAGTGNTGELFC.

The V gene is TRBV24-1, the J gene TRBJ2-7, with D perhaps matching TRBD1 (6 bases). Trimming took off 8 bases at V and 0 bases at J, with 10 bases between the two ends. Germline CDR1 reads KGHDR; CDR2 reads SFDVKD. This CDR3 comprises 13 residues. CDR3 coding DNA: TGTGCCACCACTAGGGGGAGCTCCTACGAGCAGTACTTC. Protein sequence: CATTRGSSYEQYF.

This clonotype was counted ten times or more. The CDR3 protein is CSATGTRDSHEQFF. The CDR3 DNA sequence: TGCAGTGCCACCGGGACTAGGGATTCTCATGAGCAGTTCTTC. V usage is TRBV20-1 and J usage is TRBJ2-1; 8 bases match TRBD2. Germline CDR1 DFQATT, CDR2 SNEGSKA (reference sequence). The CDR3 contains 14 residues. The ends lost 6 bases at V and 8 bases at J; junction bases unmatched: 12.

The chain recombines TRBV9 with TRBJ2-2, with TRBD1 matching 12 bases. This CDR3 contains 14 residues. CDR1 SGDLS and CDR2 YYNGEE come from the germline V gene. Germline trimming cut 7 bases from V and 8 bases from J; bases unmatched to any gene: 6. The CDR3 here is CASRDRGRAGELFF. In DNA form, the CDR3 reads TGTGCCAGCCGGGACAGGGGGCGAGCGGGGGAGCTGTTTTTT.

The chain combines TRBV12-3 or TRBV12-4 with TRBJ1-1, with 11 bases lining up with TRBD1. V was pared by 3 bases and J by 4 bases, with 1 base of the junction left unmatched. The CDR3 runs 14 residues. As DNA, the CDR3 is TGTGCCAGCAGTTTGGGACAGGGGGTCACTGAAGCTTTCTTT. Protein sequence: CASSLGQGVTEAFF.

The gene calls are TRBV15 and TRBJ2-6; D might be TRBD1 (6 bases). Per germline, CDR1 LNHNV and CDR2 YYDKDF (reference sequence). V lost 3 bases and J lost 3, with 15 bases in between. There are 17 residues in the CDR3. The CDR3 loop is CATSSLRGEGGANVLTF. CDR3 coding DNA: TGTGCCACCAGCAGCCTCAGGGGAGAAGGTGGGGCCAACGTCCTGACTTTC.

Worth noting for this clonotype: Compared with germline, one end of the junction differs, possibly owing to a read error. The CDR3 sequence: CASSPRTGNGCTF. Here the CDR3 DNA reads TGTGCCAGCAGCCCCCGGACAGGGAATGGCTGCACCTTC. The chain uses TRBV7-2 and TRBJ1-2; 8 bases match TRBD1. CDR3 size: 13 residues. CDR1 and CDR2 (germline): SGHTA, FQGNSA.

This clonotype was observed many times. The chain's CDR3 is CAGTSGTLYNEQFF. DNA of the CDR3: TGTGCCGGGACTAGCGGGACCTTATACAATGAGCAGTTCTTC. The chain recombines TRBV30 with TRBJ2-1; TRBD2 agrees at 13 bases. Germline V gives CDR1 GTSNPN, CDR2 SVGIG (reference sequence). The CDR3 extends over 14 amino acids. With 8 bases clipped from V and 4 bases from J, the junction kept 5 bases outside the gene matches.

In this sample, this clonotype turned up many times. CDR3 residues: CASSLNLNEQFF. For the CDR3, the DNA is TGTGCCAGCAGTTTAAATCTGAATGAGCAGTTCTTC. The chain is built from TRBV28 and TRBJ2-1; D ambiguous. V shed 2 bases and J shed 7 bases, with 6 bases lying between them. CDR1 and CDR2 (germline): MDHEN, SYDVKM. The CDR3 consists of 12 residues.

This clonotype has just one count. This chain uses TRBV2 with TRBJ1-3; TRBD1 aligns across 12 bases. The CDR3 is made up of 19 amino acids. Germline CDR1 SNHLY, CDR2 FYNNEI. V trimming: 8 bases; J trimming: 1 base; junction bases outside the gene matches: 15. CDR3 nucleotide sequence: TGTGCCAGCGGTGGGACAGGGGGCAGGAGGTTCGAGTCTGGAAACACCATATATTTT. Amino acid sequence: CASGGTGGRRFESGNTIYF.

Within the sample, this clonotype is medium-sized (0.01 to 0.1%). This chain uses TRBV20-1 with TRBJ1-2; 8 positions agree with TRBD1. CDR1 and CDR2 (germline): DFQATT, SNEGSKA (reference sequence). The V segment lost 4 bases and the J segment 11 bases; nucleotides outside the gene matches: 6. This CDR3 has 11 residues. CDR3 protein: CSATRDRYYTF. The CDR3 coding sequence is TGCAGTGCTACCCGGGACAGGTATTACACCTTC.